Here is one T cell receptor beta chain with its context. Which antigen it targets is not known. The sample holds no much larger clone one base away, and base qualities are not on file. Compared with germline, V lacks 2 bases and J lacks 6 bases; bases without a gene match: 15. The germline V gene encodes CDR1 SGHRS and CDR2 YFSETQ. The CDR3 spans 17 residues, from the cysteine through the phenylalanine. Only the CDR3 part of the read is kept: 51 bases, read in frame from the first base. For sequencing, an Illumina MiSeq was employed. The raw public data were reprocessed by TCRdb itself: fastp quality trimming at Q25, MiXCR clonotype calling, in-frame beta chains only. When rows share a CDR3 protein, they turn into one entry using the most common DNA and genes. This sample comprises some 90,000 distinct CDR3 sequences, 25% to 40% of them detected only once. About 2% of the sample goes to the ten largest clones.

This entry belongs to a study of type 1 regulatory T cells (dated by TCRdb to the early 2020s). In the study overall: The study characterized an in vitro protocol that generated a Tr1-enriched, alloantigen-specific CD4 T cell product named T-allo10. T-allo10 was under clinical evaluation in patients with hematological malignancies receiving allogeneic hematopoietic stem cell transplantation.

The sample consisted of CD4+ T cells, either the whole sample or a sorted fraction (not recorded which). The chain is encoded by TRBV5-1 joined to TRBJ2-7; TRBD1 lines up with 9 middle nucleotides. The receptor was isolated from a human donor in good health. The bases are TGCGCCAGCAGCTTTATCCCGCCCGGACAGGGGACCCTCGAGCAGTACTTC. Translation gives CASSFIPPGQGTLEQYF.